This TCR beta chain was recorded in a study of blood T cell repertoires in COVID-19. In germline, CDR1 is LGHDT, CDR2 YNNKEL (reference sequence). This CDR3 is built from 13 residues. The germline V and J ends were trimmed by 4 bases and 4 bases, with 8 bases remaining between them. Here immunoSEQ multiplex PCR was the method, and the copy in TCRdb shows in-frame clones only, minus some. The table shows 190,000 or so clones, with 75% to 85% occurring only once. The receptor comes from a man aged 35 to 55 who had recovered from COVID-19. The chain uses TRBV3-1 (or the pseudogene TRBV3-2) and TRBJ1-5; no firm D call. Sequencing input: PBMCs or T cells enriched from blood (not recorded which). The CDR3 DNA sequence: TGTGCCAGCAGCCCCGGGTTGAATCAGCCCCAGCATTTT. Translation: CASSPGLNQPQHF.